Following are 9 T cell receptor beta chains from one sample sequenced in a study of early T cells in non-severe SARS-CoV-2 infection. TCRdb recomputed calls from the 5' RACE reads with MiXCR, one row per CDR3 protein. This sample has more than 45,000 distinct CDR3 sequences, with roughly 12% found just once. The sequenced sample was whole blood. The source of these receptors is an adult who was a healthcare worker with PCR-confirmed SARS-CoV-2 infection or an uninfected control (not recorded which).

This clonotype was recorded at least ten times. The chain joins TRBV7-9 to TRBJ2-1, with D unclear. The CDR3 loop spans 11 amino acids. The V end lost 5 bases, the J end lost 9 bases, and 8 bases lay between the germline ends. CDR1 SEHNR and CDR2 FQNEAQ come from the germline V gene (reference sequence). The CDR3 bases are TGTGCCAGCAGCCCGCGCGCTGAGCAGTTCTTC. Protein sequence: CASSPRAEQFF. The whole variable domain, filled in from reference TRBV7-9 and TRBJ2-1, reads DTGVSQNPRHKITKRGQNVTFRCDPISEHNRLYWYRQTLGQGPEFLTYFQNEAQLEKSRLLSDRFSAERPKGSFSTLEIQRTEQGDSAMYLCASSPRAEQFFGPGTRLTVL.

The chain carries TRBV6-5 and TRBJ2-1; no firm D call. The CDR3 totals 16 residues. Trimming cost V 6 bases and J 5 bases, with 20 bases left between them. Germline V gene data show CDR1 as MNHEY and CDR2 as SVGAGI. The CDR3 reads CASSPLSTRRDNEQFF. The DNA of the CDR3 is TGTGCCAGCAGCCCCTTGTCTACCCGAAGAGACAATGAGCAGTTCTTC.

This clonotype has more than one count but fewer than ten. The chain employs TRBV29-1 and TRBJ2-5; 12 positions agree with TRBD2. The germline CDR1 and CDR2 sequences are SQVTM and ANQGSEA. J was trimmed by 4 bases and V by 4 bases; bases with no gene match: 4. The CDR3 runs to 14 residues. In DNA, the CDR3 is TGCAGCGTTGGACTAGCGGGAGTGGTAGAGACCCAGTACTTC. It specifies CSVGLAGVVETQYF.

This clonotype was counted ten times or more. This chain uses TRBV20-1 with TRBJ2-7; 7 bases are shared with TRBD1. The V gene's germline CDR1 is DFQATT and CDR2 SNEGSKA (reference sequence). The CDR3 spans 14 residues. The CDR3 DNA reads TGCAGCCCACCTCCCGGGACAGTTAAGTACGAGCAGTACTTC. This codes for CSPPPGTVKYEQYF.

This clonotype turned up a few times. The rearrangement joins TRBV5-1 to TRBJ1-1; D is unclear. V was pared by 4 bases and J by 3 bases, with 19 bases between. Germline assignment: CDR1 SGHRS and CDR2 YFSETQ. This CDR3 has 16 amino acids. The CDR3 DNA sequence: TGCGCCAGCAGCGCCACTCTAGGATCCCCGGACACTGAAGCTTTCTTT. Translated, it gives CASSATLGSPDTEAFF.

The V call is TRBV4-1, the J call TRBJ2-1; 9 bases are shared with TRBD2. V gave up 2 bases and J gave up 6 bases; unmatched junction bases: 8. The CDR3 is 16 residues long. Per the germline V gene, CDR1 is MGHRA and CDR2 is YSYEKL. The CDR3 nucleotides read TGCGCCAGCAGCCAATACGGGACTAGCCTTGGCAATGAGCAGTTCTTC. Its protein product is CASSQYGTSLGNEQFF.

This clonotype was observed a few times. The CDR3 spells CSVRQGTTEAFF. As DNA, the CDR3 is TGCAGCGTCCGACAGGGGACCACTGAAGCTTTCTTT. The rearrangement uses TRBV29-1 and TRBJ1-1; 8 bases are a match to TRBD1. Unmatched junction bases numbered 4, after V lost 6 bases and J lost 4 bases. The CDR3 consists of 12 residues. Germline CDR1 and CDR2: SQVTM and ANQGSEA.

This clonotype was detected a few times. J is TRBJ2-7 and V is TRBV27; 8 bases are shared with TRBD2. The CDR3 totals 14 residues. Germline-derived CDR1 and CDR2 are MNHEY and SMNVEV (reference sequence). V shed 4 bases and J 0 bases; nucleotides not matched to a gene: 2. The CDR3 spells CASSSGLVSYEQYF. The CDR3 bases are TGTGCCAGCAGTTCGGGACTAGTCTCCTACGAGCAGTACTTC.

In this sample, this clonotype turned up many times. V and J are TRBV4-1 and TRBJ2-1; 7 bases line up with TRBD2. Germline CDR1 is MGHRA and CDR2 is YSYEKL. The CDR3 totals 15 residues. The V gene end was trimmed by 0 bases and the J gene end by 10 bases; junction bases not matched to a gene: 9. CDR3: CASSQDPRDYNEQFF. The CDR3, as DNA: TGCGCCAGCAGCCAAGATCCCCGGGACTATAACGAGCAGTTCTTC.